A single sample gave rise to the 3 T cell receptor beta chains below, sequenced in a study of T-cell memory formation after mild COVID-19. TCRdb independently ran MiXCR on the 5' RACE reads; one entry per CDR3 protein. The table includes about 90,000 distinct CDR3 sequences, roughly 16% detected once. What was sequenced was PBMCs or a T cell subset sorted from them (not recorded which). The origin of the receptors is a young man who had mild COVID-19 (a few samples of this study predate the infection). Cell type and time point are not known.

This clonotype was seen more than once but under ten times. The CDR3: CASSQIHQPHGTEAFF. The CDR3 DNA reads as TGCGCCAGCAGCCAAATCCACCAACCCCACGGCACTGAAGCTTTCTTT. The rearrangement joins TRBV4-1 to TRBJ1-1; D call uncertain. V lost 2 bases to trimming and J lost 4 bases, with 17 bases between them. Germline V CDR1 and CDR2: MGHRA, YSYEKL. This CDR3 is built from 16 residues.

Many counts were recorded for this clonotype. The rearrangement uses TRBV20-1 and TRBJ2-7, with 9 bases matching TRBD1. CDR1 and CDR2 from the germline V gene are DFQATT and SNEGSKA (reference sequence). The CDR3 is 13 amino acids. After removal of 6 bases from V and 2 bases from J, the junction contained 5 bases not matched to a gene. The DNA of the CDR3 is TGCAGTGCAGAGGGGACAGGGACCTACGAGCAGTACGTC. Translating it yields CSAEGTGTYEQYV.

The CDR3 loop reads CASRTVGGTEAFF. CDR3 bases: TGCGCCAGCAGGACGGTCGGGGGCACTGAAGCTTTCTTT. The V call is TRBV4-1, the J call TRBJ1-1, with D perhaps matching TRBD1 (5 bases). The V gene's germline CDR1 is MGHRA and CDR2 YSYEKL. Between the trimmed V and J ends, which lost 6 bases and 4 bases, there was a span of 12 bases. The CDR3 is 13 residues long.